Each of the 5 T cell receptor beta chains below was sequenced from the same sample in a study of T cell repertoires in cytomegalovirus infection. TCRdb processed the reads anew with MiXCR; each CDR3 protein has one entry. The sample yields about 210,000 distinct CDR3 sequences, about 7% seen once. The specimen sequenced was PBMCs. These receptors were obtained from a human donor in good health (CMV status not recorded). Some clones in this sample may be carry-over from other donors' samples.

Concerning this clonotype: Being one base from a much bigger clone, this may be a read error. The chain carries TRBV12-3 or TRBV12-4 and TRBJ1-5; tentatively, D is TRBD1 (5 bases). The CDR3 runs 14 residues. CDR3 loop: CVSTPRGTYQPQHF. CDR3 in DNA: TGTGTCAGCACCCCTAGGGGCACCTATCAGCCCCAGCATTTT.

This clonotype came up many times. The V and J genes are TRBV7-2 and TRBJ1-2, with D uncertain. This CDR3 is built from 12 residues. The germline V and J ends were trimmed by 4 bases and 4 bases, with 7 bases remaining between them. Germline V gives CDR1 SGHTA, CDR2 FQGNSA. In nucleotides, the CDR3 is TGTGCCAGCAGCTACTCTAGCTATGGCTACACCTTC. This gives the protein CASSYSSYGYTF.

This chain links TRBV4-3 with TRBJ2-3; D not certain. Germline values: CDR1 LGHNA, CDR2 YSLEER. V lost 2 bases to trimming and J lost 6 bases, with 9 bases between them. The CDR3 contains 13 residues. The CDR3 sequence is CASSQQRSDTQYF. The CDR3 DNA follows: TGCGCCAGCAGCCAACAAAGAAGTGATACGCAGTATTTT.

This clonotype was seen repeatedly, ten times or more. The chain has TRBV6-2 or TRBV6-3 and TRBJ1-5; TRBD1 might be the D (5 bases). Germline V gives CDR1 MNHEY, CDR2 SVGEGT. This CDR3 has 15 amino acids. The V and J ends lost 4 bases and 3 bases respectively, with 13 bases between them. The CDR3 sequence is CASSWTRAPNQPQHF. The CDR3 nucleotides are TGTGCCAGCAGTTGGACAAGGGCCCCCAATCAGCCCCAGCATTTT.

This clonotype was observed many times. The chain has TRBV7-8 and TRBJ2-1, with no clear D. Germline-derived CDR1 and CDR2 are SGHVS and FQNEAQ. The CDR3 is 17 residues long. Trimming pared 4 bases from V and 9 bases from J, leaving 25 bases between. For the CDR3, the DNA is TGTGCCAGCAGCTCGACGAGCCTAGGTGGAGTTTGGGGTGAGCAGTTCTTC. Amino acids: CASSSTSLGGVWGEQFF. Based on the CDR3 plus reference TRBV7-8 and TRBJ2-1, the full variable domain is GAGVSQSPRYKVAKRGQDVALRCDPISGHVSLFWYQQALGQGPEFLTYFQNEAQLDKSGLPSDRFFAERPEGSVSTLKIQRTQQEDSAVYLCASSSTSLGGVWGEQFFGPGTRLTVL.